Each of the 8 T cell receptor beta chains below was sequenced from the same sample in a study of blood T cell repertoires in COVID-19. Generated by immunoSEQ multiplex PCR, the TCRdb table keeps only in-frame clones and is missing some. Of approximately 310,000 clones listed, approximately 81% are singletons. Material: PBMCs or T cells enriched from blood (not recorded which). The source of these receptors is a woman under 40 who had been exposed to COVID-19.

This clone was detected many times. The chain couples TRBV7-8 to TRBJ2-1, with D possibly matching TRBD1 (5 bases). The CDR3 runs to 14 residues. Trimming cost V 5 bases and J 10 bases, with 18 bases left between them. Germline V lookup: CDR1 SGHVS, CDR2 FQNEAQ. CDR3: CASSALGITGEQFF. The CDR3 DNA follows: TGTGCCAGCAGCGCCCTGGGTATTACAGGAGAGCAGTTCTTC.

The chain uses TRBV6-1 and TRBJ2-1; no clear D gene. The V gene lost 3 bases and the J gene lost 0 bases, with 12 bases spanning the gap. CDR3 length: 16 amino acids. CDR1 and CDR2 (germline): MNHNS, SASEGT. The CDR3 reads CASSDPLESSYNEQFF. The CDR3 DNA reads TGTGCCAGCAGTGATCCGTTGGAGAGCTCCTACAATGAGCAGTTCTTC.

The CDR3 region is CASSLWDGQPRGNQPQHF. For the CDR3, the DNA is TGTGCCAGCAGCTTGTGGGACGGACAGCCCCGGGGCAATCAGCCCCAGCATTTT. The chain combines TRBV5-4 with TRBJ1-5; perhaps TRBD1 as D (6 bases). Trimming took 1 base from V and 2 from J, leaving 19 bases between them. The CDR3 runs 18 residues. Germline CDR1 SGHNT, CDR2 YYREEE (reference sequence).

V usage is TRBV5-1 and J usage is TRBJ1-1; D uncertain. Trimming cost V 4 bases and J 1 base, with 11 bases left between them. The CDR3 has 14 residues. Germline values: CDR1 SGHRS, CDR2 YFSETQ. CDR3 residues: CASSMRAENTEAFF. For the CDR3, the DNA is TGCGCCAGCAGCATGAGGGCGGAGAACACTGAAGCTTTCTTT.

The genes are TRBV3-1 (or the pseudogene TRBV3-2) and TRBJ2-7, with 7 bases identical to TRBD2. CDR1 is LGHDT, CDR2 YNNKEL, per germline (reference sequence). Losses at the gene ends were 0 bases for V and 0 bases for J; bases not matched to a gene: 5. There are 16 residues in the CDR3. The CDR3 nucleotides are TGTGCCAGCAGCCAAGAGCCAGCGGGAAGCTCCTACGAGCAGTACTTC. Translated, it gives CASSQEPAGSSYEQYF.

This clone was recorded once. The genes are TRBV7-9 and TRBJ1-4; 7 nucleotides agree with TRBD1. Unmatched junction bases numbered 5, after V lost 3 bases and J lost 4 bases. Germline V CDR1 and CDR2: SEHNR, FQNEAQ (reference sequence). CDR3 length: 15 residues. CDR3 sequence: CASSFRDSLNEKLFF. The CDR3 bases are TGTGCCAGCAGCTTCCGGGACAGTCTTAATGAAAAACTGTTTTTT.

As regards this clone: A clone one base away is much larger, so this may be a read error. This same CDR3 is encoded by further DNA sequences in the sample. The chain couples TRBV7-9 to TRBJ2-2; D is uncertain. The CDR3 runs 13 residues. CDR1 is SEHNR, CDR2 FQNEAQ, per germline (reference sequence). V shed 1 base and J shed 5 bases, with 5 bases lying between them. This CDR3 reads CASSLDQTGELFF. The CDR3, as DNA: TGTGCCAGCAGCTTAGACCAGACCGGGGAGCTGTTTTTT.

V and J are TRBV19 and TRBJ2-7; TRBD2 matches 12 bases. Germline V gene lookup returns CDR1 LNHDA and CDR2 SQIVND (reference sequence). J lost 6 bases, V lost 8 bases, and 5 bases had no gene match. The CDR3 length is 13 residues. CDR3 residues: CASSTSGSPEQYF. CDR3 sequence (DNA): TGTGCCAGTTCGACTAGCGGGAGTCCCGAGCAGTACTTC.